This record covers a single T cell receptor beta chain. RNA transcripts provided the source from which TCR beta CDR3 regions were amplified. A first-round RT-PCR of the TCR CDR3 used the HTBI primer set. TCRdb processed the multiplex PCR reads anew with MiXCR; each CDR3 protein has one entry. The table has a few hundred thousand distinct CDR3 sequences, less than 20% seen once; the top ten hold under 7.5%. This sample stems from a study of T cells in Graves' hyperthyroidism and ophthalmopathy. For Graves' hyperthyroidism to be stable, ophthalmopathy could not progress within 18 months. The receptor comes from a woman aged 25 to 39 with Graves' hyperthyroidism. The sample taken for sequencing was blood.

The CDR3 DNA follows: TGTGCCAGCACTGGGGTAGGGACTGAAGCTTTCTTT. The encoded protein is CASTGVGTEAFF. The V gene is TRBV28, the J gene TRBJ1-1, with D unclear. The CDR3 consists of 12 residues. Looked up from germline, CDR1 is MDHEN and CDR2 is SYDVKM. Deletions cut 7 bases from V and 5 bases from J, with 11 bases between.